The text below deals with one TCR beta chain. Participants' reported clinical history set cohort assignment. The data were produced by immunoSEQ multiplex PCR, yet TCRdb's version contains in-frame clones alone and is incomplete. The table shows over 150,000 clones, with approximately 79% occurring only once. This sample is drawn from a study of blood T cell repertoires in COVID-19. The CDR3 runs 14 residues. Germline lookup yields CDR1 SGHTA and CDR2 FQGNSA. V dropped 1 base and J dropped 3 bases, with 10 bases sitting between them. The sequenced sample was PBMCs or T cells enriched from blood (not recorded which). The V gene is TRBV7-2, the J gene TRBJ2-7; D gene ambiguous. This TCR was sampled from a woman in her 70s in a cohort exposed to, infected with or recovered from COVID-19 (not recorded which). The CDR3 nucleotides read TGTGCCAGCAGCTTAGTTCAACCAGGCTACGAGCAGTACTTC. Translating gives CASSLVQPGYEQYF.